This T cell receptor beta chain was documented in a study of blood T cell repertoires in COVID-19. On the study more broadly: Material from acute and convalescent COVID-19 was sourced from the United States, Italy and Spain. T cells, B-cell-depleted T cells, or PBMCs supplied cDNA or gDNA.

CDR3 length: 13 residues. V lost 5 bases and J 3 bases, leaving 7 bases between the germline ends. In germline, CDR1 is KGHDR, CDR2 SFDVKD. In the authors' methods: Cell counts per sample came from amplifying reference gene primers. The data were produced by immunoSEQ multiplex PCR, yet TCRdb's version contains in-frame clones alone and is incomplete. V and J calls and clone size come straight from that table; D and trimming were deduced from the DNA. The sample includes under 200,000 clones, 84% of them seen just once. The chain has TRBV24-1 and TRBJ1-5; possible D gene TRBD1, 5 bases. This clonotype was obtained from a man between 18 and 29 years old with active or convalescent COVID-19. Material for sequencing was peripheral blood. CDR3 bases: TGTGCCACCAGTGCAGGGATCAATCAGCCCCAGCATTTT. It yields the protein CATSAGINQPQHF.